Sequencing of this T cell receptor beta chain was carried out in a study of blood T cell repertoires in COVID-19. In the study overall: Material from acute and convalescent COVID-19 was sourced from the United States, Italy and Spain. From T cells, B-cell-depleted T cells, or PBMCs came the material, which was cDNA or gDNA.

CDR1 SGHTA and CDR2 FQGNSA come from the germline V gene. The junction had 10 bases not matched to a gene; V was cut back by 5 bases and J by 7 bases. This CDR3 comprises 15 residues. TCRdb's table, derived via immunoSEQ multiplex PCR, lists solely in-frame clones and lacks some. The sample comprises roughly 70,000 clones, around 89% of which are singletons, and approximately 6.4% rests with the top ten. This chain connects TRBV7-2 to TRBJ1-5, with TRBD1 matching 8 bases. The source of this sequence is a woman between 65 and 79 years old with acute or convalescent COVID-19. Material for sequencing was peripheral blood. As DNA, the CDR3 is TGTGCCAGCAGCACAGCCGGGACAGGTGGGCAGCCCCAGCATTTT. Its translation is CASSTAGTGGQPQHF.